One sample yielded the 20 T cell receptor beta chains listed below, sequenced in a study of OX40 agonist ivuxolimab in advanced cancers. The protocol was immunoSEQ multiplex PCR, while the TCRdb copy is restricted to in-frame clones and leaves out a portion. This sample carries more than 45,000 clones, about 89% of them seen once, and the ten largest clones take about 12%. The source was CD4+ or CD8+ T cells sorted from blood, collected in a trial of the OX40 agonist ivuxolimab. The receptors were sampled from an adult with an advanced solid tumor such as melanoma, head and neck, liver or kidney cancer.

The rearrangement joins TRBV6-5 to TRBJ1-1; D is undetermined. The CDR3 loop spans 14 amino acids. Germline V gives CDR1 MNHEY, CDR2 SVGAGI. Trimming left V 5 bases short and J 4 bases short, with 14 bases between. The CDR3 reads CASSGDLVGTEAFF. Here the CDR3 DNA reads TGTGCCAGCAGTGGGGATCTTGTCGGCACTGAAGCTTTCTTT.

The gene calls are TRBV6-5 and TRBJ2-7; the D gene could be TRBD1 or TRBD2 (6 bases each). CDR3 length: 15 amino acids. Germline V gives CDR1 MNHEY, CDR2 SVGAGI. V lost 5 bases and J lost 2, with 16 bases in between. CDR3 region: CASSLGGGITYEQYF. DNA for the CDR3: TGTGCCAGCAGTCTCGGGGGCGGGATTACCTACGAGCAGTACTTC.

The gene calls are TRBV4-2 and TRBJ2-7, with 13 bases fitting TRBD2. V lost 4 bases to trimming and J lost 0 bases; unmatched junction nucleotides: 9. The germline CDR1 and CDR2 sequences are LGHNA and YNFKEQ. This CDR3 region has 18 residues. The CDR3: CASSLEIRTSGSSYEQYF. The CDR3, as DNA: TGTGCCAGCAGCCTCGAGATCCGGACTAGCGGGAGCTCCTACGAGCAGTACTTC.

This chain connects TRBV2 to TRBJ1-2; 9 bases agree with TRBD1. V lost 3 bases and J lost 5; bases outside the gene matches: 7. Germline CDR1 reads SNHLY; CDR2 reads FYNNEI. The CDR3 loop spans 15 amino acids. CDR3: CASSDPWDREYGYTF. For the CDR3, the DNA is TGTGCCAGCAGTGACCCTTGGGACAGGGAATATGGCTACACCTTC.

This sequence joins TRBV30 and TRBJ2-7; the match to TRBD1 covers 7 bases. V gave up 0 bases and J gave up 7 bases; unmatched junction bases: 9. From germline, CDR1 is GTSNPN and CDR2 SVGIG (reference sequence). This CDR3 comprises 14 residues. CDR3 DNA sequence: TGTGCCTGGAGTGTACTGAGGCAGGGACAGGAGCAGTACTTC. Its protein product is CAWSVLRQGQEQYF.

This chain connects TRBV30 to TRBJ1-1; D is unclear. Trimming left V 0 bases short and J 4 bases short, with 9 bases between. Germline CDR1 reads GTSNPN; CDR2 reads SVGIG (reference sequence). The CDR3 runs to 13 residues. The CDR3 nucleotides read TGTGCCTGGAGTGTGCTCCCGGGCACTGAAGCTTTCTTT. Residues: CAWSVLPGTEAFF.

V gene TRBV2 combines with J gene TRBJ2-5; 7 nucleotides line up with TRBD2. The CDR3 is 15 residues long. V dropped 6 bases and J dropped 1; count of bases not matched to a gene: 8. CDR1 SNHLY and CDR2 FYNNEI come from the germline V gene. The DNA for the CDR3 is TGTGCCAGCAGAGATCGTAGCGGGCCCCAAGAGACCCAGTACTTC. This gives the protein CASRDRSGPQETQYF.

The chain recombines TRBV25-1 with TRBJ2-5; tentatively, D is TRBD1 (6 bases). The CDR3 has 11 amino acids. Germline lookup yields CDR1 MGHDK and CDR2 SYGVNS. The DNA for the CDR3 is TGTGCTACGACAGGCCAAGAGACCCAGTACTTC. Translating it yields CATTGQETQYF.

This clone was picked up a small number of times. The chain couples TRBV5-4 to TRBJ1-2; D is unresolved. The germline V gene encodes CDR1 SGHNT and CDR2 YYREEE (reference sequence). The ends were cut back, 4 bases at V and 8 bases at J, with 18 bases in the middle. CDR3 length equals 14 residues. As DNA, the CDR3 is TGTGCCAGCAGCCGTCTAGGAGGAGCGAGGGGCTACACCTTC. It yields the protein CASSRLGGARGYTF.

This clone was seen a single time. The rearrangement joins TRBV2 to TRBJ2-3; no firm D call. The CDR3 length is 13 residues. Germline V CDR1 and CDR2: SNHLY, FYNNEI. V gave up 1 base and J gave up 6 bases, with 8 bases separating them. Here the CDR3 reads CASSEGARDTQYF. CDR3 in DNA: TGTGCCAGCAGTGAAGGAGCGCGCGATACGCAGTATTTT.

The chain has TRBV6-4 and TRBJ2-1; 8 bases line up with TRBD2. The J segment lost 0 bases and the V segment lost 5 bases, leaving 6 bases of the junction unmatched. The germline gives CDR1 MRHNA, CDR2 SNTAGT. The CDR3 has 16 residues. DNA for the CDR3: TGTGCCAGCAGTATTCGCGGGACTAGCTCCTACAATGAGCAGTTCTTC. It specifies CASSIRGTSSYNEQFF.

This clone was counted once. The chain joins TRBV5-6 to TRBJ2-2; 7 nucleotides match TRBD2. The CDR3 spans 16 residues. Germline assignment: CDR1 SGHDT and CDR2 YYEEEE. The J segment lost 0 bases and the V segment lost 3 bases, leaving 5 bases of the junction unmatched. This CDR3 is CASSYGGTANTGELFF. The CDR3 DNA is TGTGCCAGCAGCTACGGGGGGACGGCGAACACCGGGGAGCTGTTTTTT.

The CDR3, as DNA: TGTGCCAGCAGTTCCCCCAGGGTGAGTTTCACTGAAGCTTTCTTT. Protein sequence: CASSSPRVSFTEAFF. The V gene is TRBV28, the J gene TRBJ1-1, with D possibly being TRBD1 (5 bases). The germline V and J ends were trimmed by 4 bases and 4 bases, with 16 bases remaining between them. The CDR3 length is 15 residues. Germline V gene data show CDR1 as MDHEN and CDR2 as SYDVKM.

Turning to this clone: Other DNA sequences of this sample code for an identical CDR3. This chain links TRBV6-5 with TRBJ2-1, with D unclear. Germline values: CDR1 MNHEY, CDR2 SVGAGI. The CDR3 sequence is 14 residues long. V was clipped by 0 bases and J by 0 bases, with 3 bases between them. The CDR3 is CASSYSSSYNEQFF. DNA for the CDR3: TGTGCCAGCAGTTACTCGTCCTCCTACAATGAGCAGTTCTTC.

The CDR3 DNA follows: TGTGCCAGCAGCCATAGACAGTCCTACGAGCAGTACGTC. Translation gives CASSHRQSYEQYV. The chain combines TRBV7-9 with TRBJ2-7; D perhaps matches TRBD1 (5 bases). The CDR3 totals 13 residues. Germline values: CDR1 SEHNR, CDR2 FQNEAQ (reference sequence). V shed 5 bases and J shed 1 base, with 9 bases lying between them.

The chain recombines TRBV19 with TRBJ2-5; TRBD2 matches 14 bases. Trimming at V came to 10 bases and at J to 5 bases, leaving 9 bases not matched to a gene. The CDR3 covers 15 residues. CDR1 is LNHDA and CDR2 is SQIVND in the germline V gene (reference sequence). The DNA for the CDR3 is TGTGCCACCATGGGACTAGCGGGAGACGTGGAGACCCAGTACTTC. Amino acid sequence: CATMGLAGDVETQYF.

The genes are TRBV6-1 and TRBJ1-2; the match to TRBD1 covers 7 bases. CDR3 size: 14 residues. CDR1 MNHNS and CDR2 SASEGT come from the germline V gene. V shed 1 base, J shed 4 bases, and the junction held 3 bases outside the gene matches. CDR3 DNA sequence: TGTGCCAGCAGTGAAGTGACAGGGCTCTATGGCTACACCTTC. The encoded protein is CASSEVTGLYGYTF.

V usage is TRBV14 and J usage is TRBJ1-2, with TRBD1 matching over 10 bases. The V segment lost 4 bases and the J segment 4 bases; nucleotides outside the gene matches: 9. The CDR3 is 16 amino acids. CDR1 is SGHDN, CDR2 FVKESK, per germline. CDR3 sequence (DNA): TGTGCCAGCAGCCCCGACCGGACAGGGGGTCTCTATGGCTACACCTTC. Its translation is CASSPDRTGGLYGYTF. Full variable domain (remainder filled in from reference TRBV14 and TRBJ1-2): EAGVTQFPSHSVIEKGQTVTLRCDPISGHDNLYWYRRVMGKEIKFLLHFVKESKQDESGMPNNRFLAERTGGTYSTLKVQPAELEDSGVYFCASSPDRTGGLYGYTFGSGTRLTVV.

The chain couples TRBV5-1 to TRBJ1-1; D is uncertain. V was pared by 0 bases and J by 0 bases, with 6 bases between. Germline values: CDR1 SGHRS, CDR2 YFSETQ. The CDR3 is 14 residues long. CDR3 protein: CASSLDSMNTEAFF. The CDR3 bases are TGCGCCAGCAGCTTGGACAGTATGAACACTGAAGCTTTCTTT.

This chain connects TRBV7-3 to TRBJ2-3, with no clear D. The CDR3 length is 15 residues. Germline CDR1 SGHTA, CDR2 FQGTGA. Trimming shortened V by 0 bases and J by 3 bases, and 10 bases separated the two germline ends. The CDR3 sequence is CASSLTHGRTDTQYF. The CDR3 coding sequence is TGTGCCAGCAGCTTAACACACGGGCGGACAGATACGCAGTATTTT.